Presented here are 12 T cell receptor beta chains from one specimen sequenced in a study of blood T cells in healthy people across ages. The second PCR ran about 6 to 11 cycles with a sample-barcoded 5' primer and J-beta primers. TCRdb processed the 5' RACE reads anew with MiXCR; each CDR3 protein has one entry. The table has around 1,900,000 distinct CDR3 sequences, around 40% seen once. Source material: blood. The receptor source for this set is a human donor in good health.

Only a few counts were recorded for this clonotype. The chain links TRBV7-6 to TRBJ1-2; 9 bases fit TRBD1. The germline V gene has CDR1 SGHVS and CDR2 FNYEAQ. The junction had 9 bases not matched to a gene; V was cut back by 4 bases and J by 0 bases. This CDR3 region has 17 residues. The CDR3 sequence: CASSSGTGRFSNYGYTF. CDR3 bases: TGTGCCAGCAGCTCCGGGACAGGGCGTTTTTCTAACTATGGCTACACCTTC.

The chain carries TRBV11-3 and TRBJ2-1, with no clear D. This CDR3 contains 14 residues. The V gene's germline CDR1 is SGHNT and CDR2 YENEEA. The V gene lost 5 bases and the J gene lost 1 base, with 9 bases spanning the gap. The CDR3 bases are TGTGCCAGCAGCCGACTGGATTCCTACAATGAGCAGTTCTTC. It is translated as CASSRLDSYNEQFF.

At least ten counts were recorded for this clonotype. V and J are TRBV6-5 and TRBJ2-7; D is possibly TRBD2 (6 bases). There are 14 residues in the CDR3. The V end was cut by 2 bases, the J end by 0 bases, with 8 bases between. CDR1 and CDR2 from the germline V gene are MNHEY and SVGAGI. This chain's CDR3 is CASSYRESSYEQYF. The CDR3 coding sequence is TGTGCCAGCAGTTACCGGGAGAGCTCCTACGAGCAGTACTTC.

The chain is built from TRBV10-3 and TRBJ1-2; 9 bases map to TRBD1. The CDR3 totals 15 residues. V shed 9 bases and J 3 bases; nucleotides not matched to a gene: 11. The germline gives CDR1 ENHRY, CDR2 SYGVKD. In DNA form, the CDR3 reads TGTGCCATTCCCTCAGGGGGGGACAGGGACTATGGCTACACCTTC. Encoded protein: CAIPSGGDRDYGYTF.

V and J are TRBV5-1 and TRBJ2-3; D may be TRBD2 (7 bases). Germline assignment: CDR1 SGHRS and CDR2 YFSETQ. The CDR3 is 15 amino acids. V dropped 5 bases and J dropped 3 bases, with 16 bases sitting between them. Here the CDR3 reads CASRKAGATTDTQYF. The DNA of the CDR3 is TGCGCCAGCAGAAAGGCGGGGGCAACGACAGATACGCAGTATTTT.

This clonotype was seen a single time. The rearrangement joins TRBV7-9 to TRBJ2-1, with 9 bases matching TRBD2. The ends lost 1 base at V and 9 bases at J; junction bases unmatched: 4. There are 14 residues in the CDR3. Germline CDR1 is SEHNR and CDR2 is FQNEAQ (reference sequence). For the CDR3, the DNA is TGTGCCAGCAGCTTAGGCGGGGGGGCCCTTGAGCAGTTCTTC. Its protein product is CASSLGGGALEQFF.

This clonotype has a handful of counts. The chain recombines TRBV20-1 with TRBJ2-7; D is unresolved. V lost 5 bases and J 3 bases, leaving 11 bases between the germline ends. The CDR3 covers 12 residues. Germline assignment: CDR1 DFQATT and CDR2 SNEGSKA (reference sequence). The CDR3 DNA sequence: TGCAGTGCTTTGACACAGAGCTACGAGCAGTACTTC. Residues: CSALTQSYEQYF.

This clonotype was recorded a few times. The chain employs TRBV20-1 and TRBJ2-1, with D maybe TRBD1 (6 bases). CDR1 DFQATT and CDR2 SNEGSKA come from the germline V gene (reference sequence). Trimming cost V 6 bases and J 3 bases, with 15 bases left between them. This CDR3 contains 14 residues. The DNA for the CDR3 is TGCAGTGCGAAAACCGGGACATTCTACAATGAGCAGTTCTTC. As protein: CSAKTGTFYNEQFF.

The chain links TRBV20-1 to TRBJ1-1; unclear D gene. Germline V CDR1 and CDR2: DFQATT, SNEGSKA (reference sequence). The CDR3 sequence is 12 residues long. V was clipped by 6 bases and J by 3 bases, with 11 bases between them. The CDR3 loop is CSAPPRDTEAFF. In DNA form, the CDR3 reads TGCAGTGCCCCACCGCGAGACACTGAAGCTTTCTTT.

The V gene is TRBV6-2 or TRBV6-3, the J gene TRBJ2-3, with 8 bases fitting TRBD2. J was trimmed by 0 bases and V by 6 bases; bases with no gene match: 5. Germline V gene lookup returns CDR1 MNHEY and CDR2 SVGEGT. The length of the CDR3 is 15 residues. The CDR3 loop is CASSRGGPSTDTQYF. The CDR3 nucleotides read TGTGCCAGCAGCCGCGGGGGGCCGAGCACAGATACGCAGTATTTT.

The chain joins TRBV7-3 to TRBJ2-7, with 9 bases matching TRBD2. The V gene end was trimmed by 3 bases and the J gene end by 2 bases; junction bases not matched to a gene: 5. The CDR3 is 15 residues long. Germline V gene sequence: CDR1 SGHTA, CDR2 FQGTGA. The CDR3 DNA follows: TGTGCCAGCAGCTTCCATGGCGGGGGGGCCTACGAGCAGTACTTC. Protein: CASSFHGGGAYEQYF.

Of note for this clonotype: A much larger clone lies one base from this, so it may be a read error. The V gene is TRBV7-3, the J gene TRBJ2-5; 12 bases match TRBD2. Germline assignment: CDR1 SGHTA and CDR2 FQGTGA. This CDR3 contains 16 residues. The CDR3 spells CASSLTSGGLQETRYF. In DNA form, the CDR3 reads TGTGCCAGCAGCTTGACTAGCGGGGGCCTCCAAGAGACCCGGTACTTC.